This T cell receptor beta chain was identified during a study of cytomegalovirus exposure and HLA in healthy donors listed by TCRdb under 2017. For the wider study: According to a later analysis, one platform produced both the approximately 110 validation repertoires and the roughly 660 repertoires of the first cohort. The study aimed to test whether cataloging public T cell receptors could reveal signatures of past pathogen exposure. Along with the approximately 650-subject first cohort, a separate validation cohort of around 110 different subjects was used. The study combined high-throughput TCR immunosequencing, statistical association of individual TCRs with disease status, and machine learning to predict cytomegalovirus infection status.

Receptors were amplified or captured by the immunoSEQ multiplex PCR assay. In the source study's methods: A statistical classification framework was built for diagnosing cytomegalovirus status from the catalog of TCR beta chain sequences. TCRdb holds this immuneACCESS table with in-frame rearrangements only. Some clones are missing; in checked studies, unresolved V genes explain under half, and the rest has no known cause. Clonal size and the V and J genes are those of that table, whereas D and trimming came from the DNA. The sample data list tens of thousands of clones, and roughly 94% of these were observed just once. Of the sample, 6.5% to 9% is held by the ten largest clones. Points the paper makes about the study in general: In vitro tests confirmed that a few of the cytomegalovirus-associated TCR beta chains recognize cytomegalovirus antigens. The study listed 164 TCR beta chains as associated with cytomegalovirus. The validation cohort had no HLA typing available for a later analysis, so co-occurrence within that cohort was assessed over all 130 or so repertoires. In a later analysis, TCRs clustered in the first cohort were found to also tend to co-occur in the 100 to 150 validation repertoires, with roughly 93% of cluster scores above 0. It was suggested by the authors that the approach could potentially be generalized to other disease states and immunological phenotypes. Across donors, most TCR sequences were observed very rarely, whereas some public TCRs were present in many individuals. The classifier was reported to diagnose cytomegalovirus status with high specificity and sensitivity in both the original and validation cohorts.

The donors belonged to the validation cohort of about 120 subjects, which was separate from the approximately 700-subject first cohort. The germline V gene specifies SGHTA as CDR1 and FQGNSA as CDR2. V drops 5 bases and J drops 2 bases, leaving 8 bases in between. Inclusive of the bounding cysteine and phenylalanine, the CDR3 is 13 residues long. Only the CDR3 portion is preserved as DNA: 39 bases, with reading frame beginning at the first base. As concerns this clone: What this receptor recognizes is not known. No qualities accompany the bases; no much larger clone lies one base away.

The clonotype was recovered from a woman aged 18-29 years in good health and CMV-seropositive. The sequence joins TRBV7-2 to TRBJ2-3; confidence is insufficient to name the D gene. The sequenced material came from PBMCs. The CDR3 region: CASSSPPTDTQYF. The DNA sequence reads TGTGCCAGCAGCAGCCCCCCCACAGATACGCAGTATTTT. This CDR3, with the reference TRBV7-2 and TRBJ2-3 proteins standing in past its ends, gives the full variable domain GAGVSQSPSNKVTEKGKDVELRCDPISGHTALYWYRQSLGQGLEFLIYFQGNSAPDKSGLPSDRFSAERTGGSVSTLTIQRTQQEDSAVYLCASSSPPTDTQYFGPGTRLTVL.